These 6 T cell receptor beta chains share one sample of origin, sequenced in a study of shared clonotypes between healthy human individuals. The method was immunoSEQ multiplex PCR; TCRdb's version includes in-frame clones alone and lacks a portion of them. This table has about 2,500,000 clones, approximately 90% appearing once. The sequencing input was naive CD4+ T cells sorted from blood. Described subset: CD45RA+ positively selected. Receptor source: a man between 18 and 35 years old in good health.

This sequence joins TRBV30 and TRBJ1-6; 7 nucleotides agree with TRBD1. V lost 5 bases to trimming and J lost 9 bases; unmatched junction nucleotides: 7. Germline V CDR1 and CDR2: GTSNPN, SVGIG (reference sequence). The CDR3 runs 13 residues. CDR3 in DNA: TGTGCCTGGTCCGGGACAGTTGGTTCACCCCTCCACTTT. This translates into CAWSGTVGSPLHF.

J is TRBJ2-1 and V is TRBV5-1; D remains ambiguous. Germline V gene sequence: CDR1 SGHRS, CDR2 YFSETQ. V lost 3 bases and J lost 0, with 10 bases in between. The CDR3 totals 15 residues. CDR3 DNA sequence: TGCGCCAGCAGCTCAGACATACTCTCCTACAATGAGCAGTTCTTC. It encodes CASSSDILSYNEQFF.

This clone was observed once. This sequence joins TRBV6-6 and TRBJ2-2; D tentatively fits TRBD1 or TRBD2 (5 bases each). Trimming shortened V by 4 bases and J by 6 bases, and 9 bases separated the two germline ends. Germline lookup yields CDR1 MNHNY and CDR2 SVGAGI (reference sequence). The length of the CDR3 is 13 residues. In DNA, the CDR3 is TGTGCCAGCAGTTCCGGGACCCCCGGGGAGCTGTTTTTT. Translated, it gives CASSSGTPGELFF.

The genes are TRBV5-1 and TRBJ2-7; 7 bases match TRBD1. The CDR3 is made up of 14 amino acids. Trimming took 4 bases from V and 0 from J; bases not matched to a gene: 4. CDR1 is SGHRS and CDR2 is YFSETQ in the germline V gene. Here the CDR3 DNA reads TGCGCCAGCAGCAACCGGGACAGCTCCTACGAGCAGTACTTC. Translating gives CASSNRDSSYEQYF.

The chain has TRBV25-1 and TRBJ2-2; tentatively, D is TRBD2 (6 bases). Germline V gene data show CDR1 as MGHDK and CDR2 as SYGVNS. With 4 bases removed from V and 6 bases from J, the gap between germline ends came to 15 bases. The CDR3 has 15 residues. The CDR3 coding sequence is TGTGCCAGCAGTGTGGTTAGCGGCGCACCCGGGGAGCTGTTTTTT. It translates to CASSVVSGAPGELFF.

The V call is TRBV2, the J call TRBJ2-4; D might be TRBD2 (5 bases). The V gene lost 2 bases and the J gene lost 8 bases, with 13 bases spanning the gap. The CDR3 has 14 amino acids. Germline V gene sequence: CDR1 SNHLY, CDR2 FYNNEI. CDR3: CASSESGRTYIQYF. CDR3 sequence (DNA): TGTGCCAGCAGTGAAAGCGGTCGGACCTACATTCAGTACTTC.